The present TCR beta chain was sequenced within a study of PD-1 blockade in classical Hodgkin lymphoma. Relapse was seen in all patients after autologous stem cell transplantation, and brentuximab vedotin exposure was variable. Libraries were prepared by immunoSEQ multiplex PCR; TCRdb keeps only in-frame clonotypes and omits some of them. The repertoire holds tens of thousands of clones, with under 90% as singletons. Note on this clone: Its target is unknown.

General study points: Those achieving complete response showed baseline diversity like newly diagnosed patients. TCR diversity rose significantly by C4D1 in CD4+ but not CD8+ cells.

There are 14 residues in the CDR3. Germline CDR1 is SGHRS and CDR2 is YFSETQ. Trimming took 0 bases from V and 5 from J, leaving 11 bases between them. This TCR derives from a human donor with classical Hodgkin lymphoma. This specimen was peripheral blood mononuclear cells (PBMCs), taken at baseline. The chain links TRBV5-1 to TRBJ2-5, with D uncertain. Here the CDR3 reads CASSLGPASETQYF. The CDR3 DNA reads TGCGCCAGCAGCTTGGGGCCAGCCTCGGAGACCCAGTACTTC.